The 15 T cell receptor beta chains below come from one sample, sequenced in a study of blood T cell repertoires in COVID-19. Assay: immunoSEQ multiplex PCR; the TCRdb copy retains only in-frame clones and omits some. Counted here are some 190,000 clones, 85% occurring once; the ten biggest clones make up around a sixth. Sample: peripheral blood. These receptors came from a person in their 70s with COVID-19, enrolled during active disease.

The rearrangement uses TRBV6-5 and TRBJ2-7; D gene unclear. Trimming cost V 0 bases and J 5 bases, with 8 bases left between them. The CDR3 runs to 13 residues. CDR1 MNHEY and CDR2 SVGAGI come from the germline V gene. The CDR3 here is CASSYSSSNEQYF. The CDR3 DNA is TGTGCCAGCAGTTACTCGAGTTCGAACGAGCAGTACTTC.

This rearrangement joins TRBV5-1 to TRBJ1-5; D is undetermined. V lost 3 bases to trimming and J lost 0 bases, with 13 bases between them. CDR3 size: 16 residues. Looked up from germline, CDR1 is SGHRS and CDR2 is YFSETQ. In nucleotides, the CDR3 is TGCGCCAGCAGCTACGAGGGCCTGAATAGCAATCAGCCCCAGCATTTT. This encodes CASSYEGLNSNQPQHF.

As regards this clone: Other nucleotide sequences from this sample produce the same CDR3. The CDR3 protein is CASSLGLQETQYF. In nucleotides, the CDR3 is TGTGCCAGCAGCTTAGGACTGCAAGAGACCCAGTACTTC. The V gene is TRBV7-2, the J gene TRBJ2-5; D gene uncertain. The CDR3 loop spans 13 amino acids. Germline lookup yields CDR1 SGHTA and CDR2 FQGNSA. Trimming removed 1 base at V and 2 bases at J, with 5 bases between.

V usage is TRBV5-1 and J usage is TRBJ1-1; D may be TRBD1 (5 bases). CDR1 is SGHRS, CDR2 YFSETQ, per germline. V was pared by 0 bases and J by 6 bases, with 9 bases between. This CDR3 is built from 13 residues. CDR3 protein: CASSLAQGPEAFF. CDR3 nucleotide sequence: TGCGCCAGCAGCTTGGCCCAGGGCCCTGAAGCTTTCTTT.

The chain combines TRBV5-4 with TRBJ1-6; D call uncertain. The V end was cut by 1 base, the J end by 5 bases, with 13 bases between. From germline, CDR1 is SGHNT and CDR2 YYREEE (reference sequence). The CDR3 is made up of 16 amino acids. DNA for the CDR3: TGTGCCAGCAGCTTGTCGACAACGGCTAATAATTCACCCCTCCACTTT. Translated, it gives CASSLSTTANNSPLHF.

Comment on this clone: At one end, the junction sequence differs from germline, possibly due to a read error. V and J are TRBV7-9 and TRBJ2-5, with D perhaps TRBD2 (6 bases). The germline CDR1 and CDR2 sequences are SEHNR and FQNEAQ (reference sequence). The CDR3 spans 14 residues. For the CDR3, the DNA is TGTGCCAGCAGCTTTGGAGGGACTCAAGGGACCCAGTACTTC. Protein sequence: CASSFGGTQGTQYF.

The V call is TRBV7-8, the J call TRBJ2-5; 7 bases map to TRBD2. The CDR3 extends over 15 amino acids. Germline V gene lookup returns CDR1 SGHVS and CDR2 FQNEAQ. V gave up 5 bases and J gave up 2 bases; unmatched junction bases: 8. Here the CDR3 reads CASSGGTTRQETQYF. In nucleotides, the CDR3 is TGTGCCAGCAGCGGCGGGACTACAAGACAAGAGACCCAGTACTTC. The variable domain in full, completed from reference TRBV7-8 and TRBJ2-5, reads GAGVSQSPRYKVAKRGQDVALRCDPISGHVSLFWYQQALGQGPEFLTYFQNEAQLDKSGLPSDRFFAERPEGSVSTLKIQRTQQEDSAVYLCASSGGTTRQETQYFGPGTRLLVL.

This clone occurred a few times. The CDR3 sequence: CASSLGLASNTGELFF. The CDR3 DNA reads TGTGCCAGCAGCTTGGGACTAGCGTCGAACACCGGGGAGCTGTTTTTT. The chain is built from TRBV5-6 and TRBJ2-2; 8 bases map to TRBD2. V shed 0 bases and J 0 bases; nucleotides not matched to a gene: 1. Per germline, CDR1 SGHDT and CDR2 YYEEEE. This CDR3 spans 16 amino acids.

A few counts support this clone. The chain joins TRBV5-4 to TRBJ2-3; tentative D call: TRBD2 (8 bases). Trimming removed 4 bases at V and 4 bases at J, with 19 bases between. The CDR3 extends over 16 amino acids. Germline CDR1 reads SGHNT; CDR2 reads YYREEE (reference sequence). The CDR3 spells CASSGWDSGGPDTQYF. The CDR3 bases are TGTGCCAGCAGCGGCTGGGACAGCGGGGGTCCAGATACGCAGTATTTT.

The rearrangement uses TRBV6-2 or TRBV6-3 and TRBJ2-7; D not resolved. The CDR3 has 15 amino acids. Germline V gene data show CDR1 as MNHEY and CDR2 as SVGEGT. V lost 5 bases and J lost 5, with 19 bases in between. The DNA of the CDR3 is TGTGCCAGCAGTACTCGGATACCGGGTCGCGACGAGCAGTACTTC. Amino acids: CASSTRIPGRDEQYF.

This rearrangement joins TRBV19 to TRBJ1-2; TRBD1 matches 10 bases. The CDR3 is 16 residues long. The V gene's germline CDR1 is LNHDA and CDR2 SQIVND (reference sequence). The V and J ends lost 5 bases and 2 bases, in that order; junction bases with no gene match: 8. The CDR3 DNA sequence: TGTGCCAGTAGTTACCCGGGACAGGGGTCGAACTATGGCTACACCTTC. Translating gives CASSYPGQGSNYGYTF.

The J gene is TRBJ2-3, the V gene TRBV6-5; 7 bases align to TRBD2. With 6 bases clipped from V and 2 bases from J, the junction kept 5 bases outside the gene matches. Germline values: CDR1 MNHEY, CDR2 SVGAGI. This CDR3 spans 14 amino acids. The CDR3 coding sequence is TGTGCCAGCAGCCTAGCGGACTACACAGATACGCAGTATTTT. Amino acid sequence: CASSLADYTDTQYF.

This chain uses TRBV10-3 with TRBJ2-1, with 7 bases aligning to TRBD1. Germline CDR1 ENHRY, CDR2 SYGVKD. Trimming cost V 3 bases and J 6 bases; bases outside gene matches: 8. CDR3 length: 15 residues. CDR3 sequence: CAISDRGTEGNEQFF. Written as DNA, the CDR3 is TGTGCCATCAGTGATAGGGGGACAGAGGGCAATGAGCAGTTCTTC.

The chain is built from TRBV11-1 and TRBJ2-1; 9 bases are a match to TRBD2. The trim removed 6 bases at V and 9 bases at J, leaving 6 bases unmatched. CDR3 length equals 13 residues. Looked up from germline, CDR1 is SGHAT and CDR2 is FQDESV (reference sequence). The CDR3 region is CASRTSGRGEQFF. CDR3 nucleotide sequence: TGTGCCAGCAGGACTAGCGGACGGGGTGAGCAGTTCTTC.

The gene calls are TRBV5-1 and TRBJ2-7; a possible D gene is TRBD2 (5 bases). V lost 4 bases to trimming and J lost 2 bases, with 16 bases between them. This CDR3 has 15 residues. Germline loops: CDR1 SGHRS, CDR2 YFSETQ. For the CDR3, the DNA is TGCGCCAGCAGCAAAGCACGGACTCAAGCCTACGAGCAGTACTTC. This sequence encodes CASSKARTQAYEQYF.